A selection of T cell receptor beta chains follows, all from one sample in a study of shared clonotypes between healthy human individuals. Assay: immunoSEQ multiplex PCR; the TCRdb copy retains only in-frame clones and omits some. Counted here are about 1.5 million clones, around 98% occurring once; the ten biggest clones make up approximately 0.45%. Material for sequencing was naive CD4+ T cells sorted from blood. The receptors here all came from a man between 25 and 39 years old in good health. Both conserved end residues are part of each CDR3. Each record gives: CDR3 length, clone size, J gene, D gene, V gene, CDR3 DNA, CDR3 protein. The D gene is left open where the match is weak. The size entry is marked missing in some rows and otherwise reads once, few, many or a size class.

len: 16; abundance: -; j_gene: TRBJ1-4; d_gene: -; v_gene: TRBV19; CDR3nt: TGTGCCAGTAGTATAGAGTCGGGCCTAGGATATGAAAAACTGTTTTTT; CDR3aa: CASSIESGLGYEKLFF
len: 13; abundance: -; j_gene: TRBJ2-7; d_gene: TRBD2; v_gene: TRBV7-2; CDR3nt: TGTGCCAGCCGACTAGCGGAAAAATACGAGCAGTACTTC; CDR3aa: CASRLAEKYEQYF
len: 12; abundance: once; j_gene: TRBJ2-1; d_gene: -; v_gene: TRBV5-1; CDR3nt: TGCGCCAGCAGCTTAGGGGTTGGCGAGCAGTTCTTC; CDR3aa: CASSLGVGEQFF
len: 15; abundance: -; j_gene: TRBJ2-1; d_gene: -; v_gene: TRBV11-2; CDR3nt: TGTGCCAGCAGACGAACTAGTTCGTATATCAATGAGCAGTTCTTC; CDR3aa: CASRRTSSYINEQFF
len: 17; abundance: -; j_gene: TRBJ2-2; d_gene: TRBD2; v_gene: TRBV11-1; CDR3nt: TGTGCCAGCAGCTTAACCATCTTGCGGGAGGTAACCGGGGAGCTGTTTTTT; CDR3aa: CASSLTILREVTGELFF
len: 14; abundance: -; j_gene: TRBJ2-5; d_gene: TRBD2; v_gene: TRBV7-6; CDR3nt: TGTGCCAGCAGCCAGGCTGCGGGAGTGGAGACCCAGTACTTC; CDR3aa: CASSQAAGVETQYF
len: 15; abundance: -; j_gene: TRBJ2-2; d_gene: -; v_gene: TRBV6-5; CDR3nt: TGTGCCAGCAGTTACTCACAGACGAACACCGGGGAGCTGTTTTTT; CDR3aa: CASSYSQTNTGELFF
len: 15; abundance: -; j_gene: TRBJ2-5; d_gene: TRBD2; v_gene: TRBV5-1; CDR3nt: TGCGCCAGCAGCTGGGAGGGAACAGGAGGAGAGACCCAGTACTTC; CDR3aa: CASSWEGTGGETQYF
len: 16; abundance: once; j_gene: TRBJ2-2; d_gene: TRBD2; v_gene: TRBV6-5; CDR3nt: TGTGCCAGCAGTTACGCCGGGGGGTATCGGTCCGGGGAGCTGTTTTTT; CDR3aa: CASSYAGGYRSGELFF
len: 15; abundance: -; j_gene: TRBJ2-3; d_gene: TRBD1; v_gene: TRBV7-9; CDR3nt: TGTGCCACCACGCTCGAAGACAGGGGGCCTGATACGCAGTATTTT; CDR3aa: CATTLEDRGPDTQYF
len: 17; abundance: -; j_gene: TRBJ1-3; d_gene: TRBD1; v_gene: TRBV10-3; CDR3nt: TGTGCCATCAGTGAGTCGATATTACAGGGGGCGCGGAACACCATATATTTT; CDR3aa: CAISESILQGARNTIYF
len: 19; abundance: -; j_gene: TRBJ2-1; d_gene: TRBD2; v_gene: TRBV11-2; CDR3nt: TGTGCCAGCAGCTTAGTTGGAAGCCCAGGACTAGTTTGGGTCAATGAGCAGTTCTTC; CDR3aa: CASSLVGSPGLVWVNEQFF
len: 16; abundance: -; j_gene: TRBJ2-7; d_gene: -; v_gene: TRBV5-1; CDR3nt: TGCGCCAGCAGCTTGGCGGGGACCTCTATGACCTACGAGCAGTACTTC; CDR3aa: CASSLAGTSMTYEQYF
len: 14; abundance: -; j_gene: TRBJ1-2; d_gene: -; v_gene: TRBV19; CDR3nt: TGTGCCAGTAGCCGGAGGGGTGCTAACTATGGCTACACCTTC; CDR3aa: CASSRRGANYGYTF
len: 16; abundance: -; j_gene: TRBJ1-5; d_gene: TRBD1; v_gene: TRBV28; CDR3nt: TGTGCCAGCAGTGATCCGACAGGGGGTACCAATCAGCCCCAGCATTTT; CDR3aa: CASSDPTGGTNQPQHF
len: 13; abundance: -; j_gene: TRBJ1-3; d_gene: TRBD1; v_gene: TRBV6-5; CDR3nt: TGTGCCAGCAGTTACCGACAGGGTTACACCATATATTTT; CDR3aa: CASSYRQGYTIYF
len: 13; abundance: -; j_gene: TRBJ2-2; d_gene: -; v_gene: TRBV5-1; CDR3nt: TGCGCCAGCAGCCTAACGGTGGTAGGGGAGCTGTTTTTT; CDR3aa: CASSLTVVGELFF
len: 16; abundance: -; j_gene: TRBJ2-7; d_gene: TRBD2; v_gene: TRBV19; CDR3nt: TGTGCCAGTAGTACCCGGACTAGCGGGAATCATTACGAGCAGTACTTC; CDR3aa: CASSTRTSGNHYEQYF
len: 16; abundance: -; j_gene: TRBJ2-4; d_gene: -; v_gene: TRBV5-8; CDR3nt: TGTGCCAGCAGCTTGGGACAGGGACTAGCCAAAAACATTCAGTACTTC; CDR3aa: CASSLGQGLAKNIQYF
len: 14; abundance: -; j_gene: TRBJ2-5; d_gene: TRBD2; v_gene: TRBV27; CDR3nt: TGTGCCAGCAACCCGACTAGCGGAAAAGAGACCCAGTACTTC; CDR3aa: CASNPTSGKETQYF
len: 13; abundance: -; j_gene: TRBJ2-1; d_gene: -; v_gene: TRBV6-6; CDR3nt: TGTGCCGGGTCTCCTTGGGTAGACGATGAGCAGTTCTTC; CDR3aa: CAGSPWVDDEQFF
len: 19; abundance: once; j_gene: TRBJ2-7; d_gene: TRBD1; v_gene: TRBV28; CDR3nt: TGTGCCAGCAGTTTGTTGGGTGCGGCGAGACAGGGTCGGACCTACGAGCAGTACTTC; CDR3aa: CASSLLGAARQGRTYEQYF
len: 15; abundance: -; j_gene: TRBJ2-1; d_gene: TRBD1; v_gene: TRBV5-5; CDR3nt: TGTGCCAGCAGCTTATGGACAGGGTCCTACAATGAGCAGTTCTTC; CDR3aa: CASSLWTGSYNEQFF
len: 15; abundance: -; j_gene: TRBJ2-3; d_gene: -; v_gene: TRBV7-2; CDR3nt: TGTGCCAGCAGCTTAGATGGTGCCTTCACAGATACGCAGTATTTT; CDR3aa: CASSLDGAFTDTQYF
len: 14; abundance: -; j_gene: TRBJ2-7; d_gene: TRBD1; v_gene: TRBV5-1; CDR3nt: TGCGCCAGCAGCCCGGACAGGGCGGGCGACGAGCAGTACTTC; CDR3aa: CASSPDRAGDEQYF
len: 11; abundance: once; j_gene: TRBJ1-3; d_gene: -; v_gene: TRBV27; CDR3nt: TGTGCCAGCCTACAAGGAAACACCATATATTTT; CDR3aa: CASLQGNTIYF
len: 15; abundance: -; j_gene: TRBJ2-7; d_gene: TRBD2; v_gene: TRBV2; CDR3nt: TGTGCCAGCATGGGGCAGCGGGGAAACTCCTACGAGCAGTACTTC; CDR3aa: CASMGQRGNSYEQYF
len: 15; abundance: -; j_gene: TRBJ1-1; d_gene: -; v_gene: TRBV18; CDR3nt: TGTGCCAGCTCACCACTTGAGACAGCGAACACTGAAGCTTTCTTT; CDR3aa: CASSPLETANTEAFF
len: 14; abundance: -; j_gene: TRBJ1-3; d_gene: -; v_gene: TRBV15; CDR3nt: TGTGCCACCAGCGGAGAGATATCTGGAAACACCATATATTTT; CDR3aa: CATSGEISGNTIYF
len: 16; abundance: -; j_gene: TRBJ2-7; d_gene: TRBD2; v_gene: TRBV5-4; CDR3nt: TGTGCCAGCAGCTTGGCGGGTCGGGGGGTTCATAGGGAGCAGTACTTC; CDR3aa: CASSLAGRGVHREQYF
len: 17; abundance: -; j_gene: TRBJ1-2; d_gene: -; v_gene: TRBV18; CDR3nt: TGTGCCACAGCCCCTGGGGGGGGCCCAAACATTAACTATGGCTACACCTTC; CDR3aa: CATAPGGGPNINYGYTF
len: 14; abundance: -; j_gene: TRBJ2-7; d_gene: TRBD2; v_gene: TRBV5-4; CDR3nt: TGTGCCAGCAGCTTGCGACTAGCGGGACAGGAGCAGTACTTC; CDR3aa: CASSLRLAGQEQYF
len: 15; abundance: -; j_gene: TRBJ1-5; d_gene: -; v_gene: TRBV6-5; CDR3nt: TGTGCCAGCAGTTACTCGTTTGGGGAGGGTCAGCCCCAGCATTTT; CDR3aa: CASSYSFGEGQPQHF
len: 15; abundance: -; j_gene: TRBJ1-1; d_gene: TRBD1; v_gene: TRBV6-1; CDR3nt: TGTGCCAGCAGGACGAGGACAGGTTCGAACACTGAAGCTTTCTTT; CDR3aa: CASRTRTGSNTEAFF
len: 16; abundance: -; j_gene: TRBJ2-1; d_gene: TRBD2; v_gene: TRBV6-5; CDR3nt: TGTGCCAGCAGTTACGGTGTCCTAGCGGGACCCAATGAGCAGTTCTTC; CDR3aa: CASSYGVLAGPNEQFF
len: 15; abundance: -; j_gene: TRBJ2-2; d_gene: -; v_gene: TRBV2; CDR3nt: TGTGCCAGCAGGGGGTGGCAGGGTGACACCGGGGAGCTGTTTTTT; CDR3aa: CASRGWQGDTGELFF
len: 13; abundance: -; j_gene: TRBJ2-7; d_gene: -; v_gene: TRBV10-2; CDR3nt: TGCGCCAGCAGAGCCTTAGGGACGGGGGAGCAGTACTTC; CDR3aa: CASRALGTGEQYF